This T cell receptor beta chain was retrieved from a study of siplizumab effects on memory and regulatory T cells. TCRdb's copy holds only in-frame clones and misses some; the assay was immunoSEQ multiplex PCR. The data show more than 85,000 clones, roughly 90% seen once. With regard to this clone: Antigen unknown.

This CDR3 has 16 residues. Germline-derived CDR1 and CDR2 are LNHNV and YYDKDF (reference sequence). V was cut by 1 base and J by 5 bases, with 17 bases left in between. Findings and caveats of the study: Fewer alloreactive sequences mapped to unstimulated CD4+ memory cells under siplizumab.

What was sequenced was CD4+ T cells sorted from blood. The sequence came from a human donor in good health. The chain links TRBV15 to TRBJ2-5, with a tentative D call TRBD2 (5 bases). CDR3 sequence reads: CATSRVGTTRSETQYF. The CDR3, as DNA: TGTGCCACCAGCAGAGTGGGTACAACTAGGTCGGAGACCCAGTACTTC.